Following are 31 T cell receptor beta chains from one sample sequenced in a study of a mutant IDH1 vaccine in newly diagnosed glioma. Described time point: week 35, safety follow-up. Every vaccination contained 300 ug of the mutant IDH1 20-mer peptide and was paired with topical imiquimod. For these TCRs, the target antigens are not known. Clones were sequenced by immunoSEQ multiplex PCR, and TCRdb holds only the in-frame ones, with some missing. The table includes some 58,000 clones, more than 80% detected once. Sequences were derived from PBMCs, sampled from a glioma patient whose treatment included an IDH1 peptide vaccine. Source of these receptors: a man aged 35-49 years with glioma.

In its sample, this clone was seen a few times. The chain couples TRBV4-3 to TRBJ2-7; 11 bases align to TRBD1. V lost 4 bases and J lost 4; bases outside the gene matches: 6. The V gene's germline CDR1 is LGHNA and CDR2 YSLEER. The length of the CDR3 is 15 residues. The CDR3 loop is CASSPEGTGGYEQYF. The CDR3, as DNA: TGCGCCAGCAGCCCCGAAGGGACAGGGGGATACGAGCAGTACTTC.

This clone is a singleton in its sample. This rearrangement joins TRBV2 to TRBJ2-1; D gene ambiguous. CDR3 length: 15 amino acids. Trimming shortened V by 1 base and J by 6 bases, and 13 bases separated the two germline ends. Germline CDR1 reads SNHLY; CDR2 reads FYNNEI. CDR3 DNA: TGTGCCAGCAGTGAAGGGGCCCCAGGAGTCAATGAGCAGTTCTTC. Translated: CASSEGAPGVNEQFF.

The chain combines TRBV2 with TRBJ2-2; weak D call: TRBD1 (5 bases). V gave up 4 bases and J gave up 2 bases, with 8 bases separating them. This CDR3 comprises 14 residues. CDR1 and CDR2 (germline): SNHLY, FYNNEI. The chain's CDR3 is CASSGGGNTGELFF. CDR3 in DNA: TGTGCCAGCAGTGGGGGCGGTAACACCGGGGAGCTGTTTTTT.

CDR3 loop: CASSSPYGSYEQYF. CDR3 nucleotides: TGTGCCAGCAGCTCCCCCTACGGGTCCTACGAGCAGTACTTC. The chain is built from TRBV11-2 and TRBJ2-7; the D is unclear. This CDR3 is built from 14 residues. V was cut by 4 bases and J by 1 base, with 11 bases left in between. Looked up from germline, CDR1 is SGHAT and CDR2 is FQNNGV.

The CDR3 nucleotides are TGTGCCAGCAGTTTAGGTTGGGACAGGCGTAGCTCCTACGAGCAGTACTTC. It encodes CASSLGWDRRSSYEQYF. The chain couples TRBV28 to TRBJ2-7; TRBD1 agrees at 8 bases. Germline V gives CDR1 MDHEN, CDR2 SYDVKM. Germline trimming cut 2 bases from V and 0 bases from J; bases unmatched to any gene: 9. The CDR3 is 17 amino acids.

This sequence joins TRBV4-1 and TRBJ1-1; 7 bases are shared with TRBD1. The CDR3 is 16 amino acids. J was trimmed by 4 bases and V by 6 bases; bases with no gene match: 14. The germline V gene encodes CDR1 MGHRA and CDR2 YSYEKL. Written as DNA, the CDR3 is TGCGCCAGCAGGGGCCCGGGACAGTTTATGGGCACTGAAGCTTTCTTT. Translating gives CASRGPGQFMGTEAFF.

The chain has TRBV4-2 and TRBJ1-2; 8 positions agree with TRBD1. Germline lookup yields CDR1 LGHNA and CDR2 YNFKEQ. V lost 5 bases, J lost 6 bases, and 5 bases stayed unmatched. The CDR3 is 13 amino acids. CDR3: CASSVDRDNGYTF. The CDR3 region has the DNA TGTGCCAGCAGCGTGGACAGGGACAATGGCTACACCTTC.

The chain joins TRBV7-9 to TRBJ1-5; D is uncertain. The germline V gene has CDR1 SEHNR and CDR2 FQNEAQ (reference sequence). The V and J ends lost 1 base and 2 bases respectively, with 6 bases between them. The CDR3 is 14 amino acids. This CDR3 is CASSLGSGNQPQHF. CDR3 in DNA: TGTGCCAGCAGCTTAGGGTCAGGCAATCAGCCCCAGCATTTT.

This chain uses TRBV6-1 with TRBJ1-1; D not certain. Germline assignment: CDR1 MNHNS and CDR2 SASEGT. V was cut by 6 bases and J by 7 bases, with 18 bases left in between. This CDR3 region has 14 residues. CDR3 coding DNA: TGTGCCAGCAGCGAGATATACAGTTTCGGTGAAGCTTTCTTT. Amino acids: CASSEIYSFGEAFF.

The V call is TRBV7-9, the J call TRBJ1-1; TRBD1 aligns across 9 bases. Losses at the gene ends were 5 bases for V and 0 bases for J; bases not matched to a gene: 1. In germline, CDR1 is SEHNR, CDR2 FQNEAQ (reference sequence). The CDR3 covers 14 residues. CDR3 sequence reads: CASSTGGVNTEAFF. CDR3 DNA sequence: TGTGCCAGCAGCACAGGGGGCGTGAACACTGAAGCTTTCTTT.

CDR3 DNA: TGCGCCAGCAGCCGAGACCTTGGGGCTGGAAACACCATATATTTT. Protein sequence: CASSRDLGAGNTIYF. The chain has TRBV4-3 and TRBJ1-3; D not certain. Germline values: CDR1 LGHNA, CDR2 YSLEER. The CDR3 sequence is 15 residues long. The V and J ends lost 4 bases and 2 bases respectively, with 12 bases between them.

This chain uses TRBV10-3 with TRBJ2-7; D perhaps matches TRBD1 (6 bases). With 6 bases removed from V and 4 bases from J, the gap between germline ends came to 16 bases. The CDR3 extends over 14 amino acids. Looked up from germline, CDR1 is ENHRY and CDR2 is SYGVKD. The CDR3 region is CAIRRDNNSYEQYF. The CDR3 bases are TGTGCCATCAGGAGGGACAATAACTCGTACGAGCAGTACTTC.

V is TRBV27 and J is TRBJ2-7, with 10 positions matching TRBD2. The J segment lost 3 bases and the V segment lost 5 bases, leaving 7 bases of the junction unmatched. This CDR3 is built from 15 residues. The germline V gene has CDR1 MNHEY and CDR2 SMNVEV (reference sequence). The CDR3 sequence is CASSHRLAGLYEQYF. Written as DNA, the CDR3 is TGTGCCAGCAGTCACCGACTAGCGGGCCTCTACGAGCAGTACTTC.

This clone was counted once. This chain joins TRBV19 and TRBJ2-3, with D unresolved. CDR1 LNHDA and CDR2 SQIVND come from the germline V gene (reference sequence). Trimming removed 7 bases at V and 3 bases at J, with 17 bases between. The CDR3 has 15 residues. Written as DNA, the CDR3 is TGTGCCAGTACCCCGGCAGGACGAAGAACAGATACGCAGTATTTT. This gives the protein CASTPAGRRTDTQYF. The variable domain in full, completed from reference TRBV19 and TRBJ2-3, reads DGGITQSPKYLFRKEGQNVTLSCEQNLNHDAMYWYRQDPGQGLRLIYYSQIVNDFQKGDIAEGYSVSREKKESFPLTVTSAQKNPTAFYLCASTPAGRRTDTQYFGPGTRLTVL.

The J gene is TRBJ1-1, the V gene TRBV19, with 7 nucleotides matching TRBD1. The V gene end was trimmed by 1 base and the J gene end by 4 bases; junction bases not matched to a gene: 9. From germline, CDR1 is LNHDA and CDR2 SQIVND (reference sequence). The CDR3 is 16 amino acids. The CDR3 nucleotides read TGTGCCAGTAGTATAGCTACAGGGGTTGCGGGCACTGAAGCTTTCTTT. Protein sequence: CASSIATGVAGTEAFF.

The J gene is TRBJ2-7, the V gene TRBV11-2; 7 positions agree with TRBD1. This CDR3 is 15 amino acids long. Germline-derived CDR1 and CDR2 are SGHAT and FQNNGV. V shed 1 base and J 7 bases; nucleotides not matched to a gene: 10. The CDR3 bases are TGTGCCAGCAGCTTAGTATGGCAGGGGGTCGGGGAGCAGTACTTC. This sequence encodes CASSLVWQGVGEQYF.

The gene calls are TRBV2 and TRBJ2-5; 12 bases match TRBD2. The J call may not be correct, given that the DNA end is closer to TRBJ2-7. The CDR3 runs 15 residues. CDR1 is SNHLY and CDR2 is FYNNEI in the germline V gene. CDR3: CASKIGTSGYYEQYF. Written as DNA, the CDR3 is TGTGCCAGCAAAATAGGGACTAGCGGGTACTACGAGCAGTACTTC.

The chain employs TRBV12-5 and TRBJ2-3; 8 bases fit TRBD2. This CDR3 contains 16 residues. J was trimmed by 2 bases and V by 1 base; bases with no gene match: 5. Germline V CDR1 and CDR2: LGHNT, FRNRAP. The CDR3 reads CASGLGIAGPTDTQYF. The DNA of the CDR3 is TGTGCTAGTGGTTTGGGCATAGCGGGGCCCACAGATACGCAGTATTTT.

The chain links TRBV14 to TRBJ2-7; D is possibly TRBD1 or TRBD2 (5 bases each). Per the germline V gene, CDR1 is SGHDN and CDR2 is FVKESK. Between the trimmed V and J ends, which lost 1 base and 0 bases, there was a span of 10 bases. CDR3 size: 15 residues. CDR3 loop: CASSQVGTYSYEQYF. CDR3 nucleotides: TGTGCCAGCAGCCAAGTCGGGACGTACTCCTACGAGCAGTACTTC.

This clone was observed a single time. The V and J genes are TRBV15 and TRBJ1-1; D not resolved. The V and J ends lost 1 base and 4 bases respectively, with 7 bases between them. The CDR3 covers 13 residues. The germline CDR1 and CDR2 sequences are LNHNV and YYDKDF (reference sequence). CDR3 loop: CATSRGGITEAFF. The DNA of the CDR3 is TGTGCCACCAGCAGAGGCGGGATCACTGAAGCTTTCTTT.

This clone was counted between two and nine times. CDR3 loop: CASSLLPGYGYTF. The CDR3 region has the DNA TGTGCCAGCAGTTTATTACCAGGGTATGGCTACACCTTC. V and J are TRBV28 and TRBJ1-2; possible D gene TRBD1, 5 bases. Germline V lookup: CDR1 MDHEN, CDR2 SYDVKM. V lost 1 base to trimming and J lost 5 bases, with 8 bases between them. The CDR3 totals 13 residues.

The rearrangement joins TRBV18 to TRBJ2-7; 8 bases line up with TRBD1. The CDR3 contains 15 residues. CDR1 is KGHSH, CDR2 LQKENI, per germline. Losses at the gene ends were 0 bases for V and 2 bases for J; bases not matched to a gene: 3. CDR3 sequence: CASSPPGTGTYEQYF. The CDR3 DNA reads as TGTGCCAGCTCACCACCCGGGACAGGAACCTACGAGCAGTACTTC.

This rearrangement joins TRBV27 to TRBJ1-4; TRBD1 agrees at 7 bases. Germline assignment: CDR1 MNHEY and CDR2 SMNVEV (reference sequence). With V trimmed by 2 bases and J by 9 bases, 12 bases remained unmatched. The CDR3 covers 16 residues. CDR3 amino acids: CASSLASGTVYQKLFF. In DNA, the CDR3 is TGTGCCAGCAGTTTAGCTTCCGGGACAGTCTATCAAAAACTGTTTTTT.

The chain has TRBV9 and TRBJ2-5, with D unclear. The germline V gene encodes CDR1 SGDLS and CDR2 YYNGEE. CDR3 size: 12 residues. Trimming cost V 4 bases and J 5 bases, with 9 bases left between them. The CDR3, as DNA: TGTGCCAGCAGCTGGGATCGGGAGACCCAGTACTTC. Its protein is CASSWDRETQYF. Full variable domain (missing parts from reference TRBV9 and TRBJ2-5): DSGVTQTPKHLITATGQRVTLRCSPRSGDLSVYWYQQSLDQGLQFLIQYYNGEERAKGNILERFSAQQFPDLHSELNLSSLELGDSALYFCASSWDRETQYFGPGTRLLVL.

The CDR3 nucleotides are TGTGCCAGCAGCTTGTGGGGTAGTGGCTACACCTTC. Its translation: CASSLWGSGYTF. V is TRBV5-6 and J is TRBJ1-2; unclear D gene. The V end was cut by 1 base, the J end by 7 bases, with 8 bases between. The length of the CDR3 is 12 residues. The germline gives CDR1 SGHDT, CDR2 YYEEEE.

This sequence joins TRBV4-1 and TRBJ2-3; perhaps TRBD1 as D (5 bases). V was cut by 1 base and J by 0 bases, with 5 bases left in between. CDR3 length: 14 amino acids. Germline values: CDR1 MGHRA, CDR2 YSYEKL. CDR3 sequence reads: CASSQAGSTDTQYF. Here the CDR3 DNA reads TGCGCCAGCAGCCAAGCAGGGAGCACAGATACGCAGTATTTT.

The chain links TRBV25-1 to TRBJ1-2, with TRBD1 as a possible D gene (5 bases). This CDR3 region has 15 residues. Trimming pared 7 bases from V and 1 base from J, leaving 16 bases between. Germline V gene lookup returns CDR1 MGHDK and CDR2 SYGVNS. The CDR3, as DNA: TGTGCCAGCACCCCTCGAAGGGGAGATAACTATGGCTACACCTTC. Encoded protein: CASTPRRGDNYGYTF.

The V call is TRBV19, the J call TRBJ2-7; D remains ambiguous. Per the germline V gene, CDR1 is LNHDA and CDR2 is SQIVND (reference sequence). V dropped 3 bases and J dropped 0 bases, with 18 bases sitting between them. CDR3 length: 17 residues. The CDR3 region has the DNA TGTGCCAGTAGTATTGGAGCCTCTATGACTTTCTCCTACGAGCAGTACTTC. Amino acids: CASSIGASMTFSYEQYF.

V and J are TRBV11-2 and TRBJ2-2; D is uncertain. Germline V gives CDR1 SGHAT, CDR2 FQNNGV. The V end lost 2 bases, the J end lost 4 bases, and 8 bases lay between the germline ends. The CDR3 sequence is 14 residues long. CDR3 nucleotide sequence: TGTGCCAGCAGCTTAAGGGAAAGCACCGGGGAGCTGTTTTTT. Translating gives CASSLRESTGELFF.

The chain combines TRBV5-1 with TRBJ2-2; D perhaps matches TRBD1 (6 bases). Germline loops: CDR1 SGHRS, CDR2 YFSETQ. CDR3 length: 17 amino acids. The V and J ends lost 4 bases and 4 bases respectively, with 20 bases between them. The CDR3 here is CASSQRGTDRITGELFF. The CDR3 nucleotides read TGCGCCAGCAGCCAAAGAGGGACGGACAGAATCACCGGGGAGCTGTTTTTT.

This CDR3 is CASSPPGGGTYEQYF. The CDR3 nucleotides read TGTGCCAGCAGCCCCCCTGGCGGGGGCACCTACGAGCAGTACTTC. The chain combines TRBV11-2 with TRBJ2-7, with D tentatively TRBD2 (7 bases). Trimming removed 5 bases at V and 2 bases at J, with 16 bases between. Germline CDR1 and CDR2: SGHAT and FQNNGV. CDR3 length: 15 residues.